The 12 T cell receptor beta chains given below trace back to one sample, sequenced in a study of early T cells in non-severe SARS-CoV-2 infection. TCRdb re-called the 5' RACE reads through MiXCR, storing one row per CDR3 protein. The sample carries over 85,000 distinct CDR3 sequences, 15% to 20% recorded once. Sequencing was carried out using whole blood. These receptors were taken from an adult who was a healthcare worker with PCR-confirmed SARS-CoV-2 infection or an uninfected control (not recorded which).

A few counts support this clonotype. The chain couples TRBV2 to TRBJ1-6; D not certain. V was pared by 6 bases and J by 7 bases, with 16 bases between. The CDR3 totals 15 residues. Germline CDR1 and CDR2: SNHLY and FYNNEI. CDR3 nucleotides: TGTGCCAGCAGCAAGAACCCTCAAATAAATTCACCCCTCCACTTT. It encodes CASSKNPQINSPLHF.

J is TRBJ2-1 and V is TRBV11-3; D is possibly TRBD1 (6 bases). V was trimmed by 1 base and J by 5 bases, leaving 15 bases between them. Per the germline V gene, CDR1 is SGHNT and CDR2 is YENEEA. The CDR3 is made up of 16 amino acids. CDR3 bases: TGTGCCAGCAGCTTAGGGTCAGGGGCCAAAGACAATGAGCAGTTCTTC. Encoded protein: CASSLGSGAKDNEQFF.

The V and J genes are TRBV11-2 and TRBJ2-7, with D perhaps assigned TRBD1 or TRBD2 (5 bases each). This CDR3 region has 13 residues. The V end was cut by 5 bases, the J end by 6 bases, with 14 bases between. Germline CDR1 reads SGHAT; CDR2 reads FQNNGV. This CDR3 is CASSIRARGEQYF. CDR3 nucleotides: TGTGCCAGCAGCATCAGGGCCCGGGGCGAGCAGTACTTC. The whole variable domain, remainder taken from reference TRBV11-2 and TRBJ2-7, is EAGVAQSPRYKIIEKRQSVAFWCNPISGHATLYWYQQILGQGPKLLIQFQNNGVVDDSQLPKDRFSAERLKGVDSTLKIQPAKLEDSAVYLCASSIRARGEQYFGPGTRLTVT.

CDR3 sequence (DNA): TGTGCCAGCAGCTTGTCAGGGGGCAATCAGCCCCAGCATTTT. The encoded protein is CASSLSGGNQPQHF. V and J are TRBV7-9 and TRBJ1-5; tentative D call: TRBD1 (6 bases). V lost 3 bases and J 2 bases, leaving 8 bases between the germline ends. CDR1 is SEHNR, CDR2 FQNEAQ, per germline (reference sequence). The CDR3 totals 14 residues. The full variable domain, completed using reference TRBV7-9 and TRBJ1-5, is DTGVSQNPRHKITKRGQNVTFRCDPISEHNRLYWYRQTLGQGPEFLTYFQNEAQLEKSRLLSDRFSAERPKGSFSTLEIQRTEQGDSAMYLCASSLSGGNQPQHFGDGTRLSIL.

This clonotype was seen a few times. The V and J genes are TRBV3-2 and TRBJ2-1; whether TRBD1, the table's D call, matches the DNA was not checked. TRBV3-2 is marked as a pseudogene. This CDR3 has 17 amino acids. The CDR3 reads CASSQGRGTLSYNEQFF. Here the CDR3 DNA reads TGTGCCAGCAGCCAAGGGCGGGGGACATTATCCTACAATGAGCAGTTCTTC.

This clonotype was recorded at least ten times. The chain combines TRBV2 with TRBJ2-3; TRBD2 is a possible D gene (6 bases). The CDR3 consists of 15 residues. Trimming cost V 2 bases and J 1 base, with 10 bases left between them. The V gene's germline CDR1 is SNHLY and CDR2 FYNNEI. The CDR3 sequence is CASSERVAGTDTQYF. The DNA of the CDR3 is TGTGCCAGCAGTGAAAGGGTAGCGGGCACAGATACGCAGTATTTT.

This chain uses TRBV9 with TRBJ1-2, with a tentative D call TRBD1 (5 bases). V was pared by 2 bases and J by 2 bases, with 13 bases between. This CDR3 contains 15 residues. Germline V CDR1 and CDR2: SGDLS, YYNGEE. The CDR3 DNA reads as TGTGCCAGCAGCGTTTCCCGAGAGGGGAACTATGGCTACACCTTC. Amino acids: CASSVSREGNYGYTF.

This clonotype was seen many times. The chain carries TRBV4-3 and TRBJ2-1; D unclear. Trimming left V 1 base short and J 4 bases short, with 11 bases between. The CDR3 loop spans 15 amino acids. In germline, CDR1 is LGHNA, CDR2 YSLEER. The CDR3 spells CASSQGLELYNEQFF. The DNA of the CDR3 is TGCGCCAGCAGCCAAGGGCTTGAACTTTACAATGAGCAGTTCTTC.

This clonotype was picked up many times. V usage is TRBV27 and J usage is TRBJ2-7; D is unresolved. V was clipped by 10 bases and J by 4 bases, with 17 bases between them. Per germline, CDR1 MNHEY and CDR2 SMNVEV (reference sequence). The CDR3 is made up of 13 amino acids. CDR3 loop: CATPAKLKYEQYF. CDR3 nucleotide sequence: TGTGCCACCCCGGCAAAACTCAAATACGAGCAGTACTTC.

The chain couples TRBV28 to TRBJ2-1; D is tentatively TRBD1 or TRBD2 (5 bases each). CDR3 length equals 14 residues. Germline CDR1 and CDR2: MDHEN and SYDVKM. V lost 3 bases and J 7 bases, leaving 13 bases between the germline ends. The CDR3 reads CASSLGTWTNEQFF. CDR3 sequence (DNA): TGTGCCAGCAGTTTGGGGACCTGGACTAATGAGCAGTTCTTC.

This clonotype appeared a few times. The chain has TRBV29-1 and TRBJ1-2, with TRBD1 matching 7 bases. Trimming took 6 bases from V and 8 from J; bases not matched to a gene: 9. This CDR3 is 12 amino acids long. Germline V gene data show CDR1 as SQVTM and CDR2 as ANQGSEA. CDR3 sequence (DNA): TGCAGCGTCGGCATCATGGACAGGGGCTACACCTTC. It encodes CSVGIMDRGYTF.

This clonotype has a count of ten or more. This chain links TRBV3-1 with TRBJ1-1, with D maybe TRBD1 (6 bases). Germline CDR1 is LGHDT and CDR2 is YNNKEL (reference sequence). The CDR3 sequence is 13 residues long. V was trimmed by 6 bases and J by 0 bases, leaving 8 bases between them. This chain's CDR3 is CASSKGVNTEAFF. Here the CDR3 DNA reads TGTGCCAGCAGTAAGGGGGTGAACACTGAAGCTTTCTTT.